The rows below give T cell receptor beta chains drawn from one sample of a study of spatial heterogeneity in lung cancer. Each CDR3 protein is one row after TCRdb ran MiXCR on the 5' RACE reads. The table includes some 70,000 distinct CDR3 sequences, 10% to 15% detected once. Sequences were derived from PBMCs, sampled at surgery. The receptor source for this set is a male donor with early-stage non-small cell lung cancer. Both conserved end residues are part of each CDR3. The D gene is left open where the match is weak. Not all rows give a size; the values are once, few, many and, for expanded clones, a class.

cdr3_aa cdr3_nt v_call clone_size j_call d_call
CASSQPRTSGGYTF TGCGCCAGCAGCCAACCTAGGACTTCGGGTGGCTACACCTTC TRBV4-1 . TRBJ1-2 .
CASSPTTQEVETQYF TGTGCCAGCTCACCGACAACCCAGGAGGTAGAGACCCAGTACTTC TRBV18 few TRBJ2-5 .
CASSYHQGLSGANVLTF TGTGCCAGCAGTTACCACCAGGGCCTATCTGGGGCCAACGTCCTGACTTTC TRBV6-6 few TRBJ2-6 .
CNSASTDTQYF TGTAATAGCGCTAGCACAGATACGCAGTATTTT TRBV5-8 . TRBJ2-3 .
CSARDLVRASGNTIYF TGCAGTGCTAGAGATCTGGTCAGGGCCTCTGGAAACACCATATATTTT TRBV20-1 . TRBJ1-3 .
CASSLAGHPGDTQYF TGCGCCAGCAGCTTGGCGGGACACCCGGGGGATACGCAGTATTTT TRBV5-1 few TRBJ2-3 .
CASSESGGNYGYTF TGTGCCAGCAGTGAATCAGGCGGGAACTATGGCTACACCTTC TRBV6-1 . TRBJ1-2 .
CASSSQGLSQPQHF TGTGCCAGCAGCTCCCAGGGATTGAGTCAGCCCCAGCATTTT TRBV5-5 few TRBJ1-5 .
CASSIGTRGLADTQYF TGTGCCAGTAGTATAGGGACACGGGGACTTGCAGATACGCAGTATTTT TRBV19 . TRBJ2-3 .
CASSLEFMNRELFF TGCGCCAGCAGCTTGGAATTCATGAACCGGGAGCTGTTTTTT TRBV5-1 few TRBJ2-2 .
CASTLLAGGARYNEQFF TGTGCCAGCACCTTGTTAGCGGGGGGGGCCCGCTACAATGAGCAGTTCTTC TRBV2 . TRBJ2-1 TRBD2
CASSYSGMEDHEQYF TGTGCCAGCAGTTACTCCGGGATGGAGGACCACGAGCAGTACTTC TRBV6-2/TRBV6-3 few TRBJ2-7 .
CAISPEAGYNEQFF TGTGCCATCAGTCCTGAGGCGGGGTACAATGAGCAGTTCTTC TRBV10-3 few TRBJ2-1 .
CASSLDLVIPPFF TGTGCCAGCAGTTTAGACCTCGTGATCCCCCCTTTCTTT TRBV12-3/TRBV12-4 . TRBJ1-1 .
CASSQMTDSLREKLFF TGTGCCAGCAGCCAAATGACGGACTCTCTGAGGGAAAAACTGTTTTTT TRBV14 many TRBJ1-4 .
CASSLADGRTGELFF TGTGCTAGCAGCTTAGCGGACGGACGTACCGGGGAGCTGTTTTTT TRBV7-7 . TRBJ2-2 .
CASSPGTSFDEQYF TGTGCCAGCAGTCCAGGGACTAGTTTCGACGAGCAGTACTTC TRBV27 . TRBJ2-7 TRBD2
CASSLGGPDVYEQYF TGTGCCAGCAGTTTGGGAGGGCCTGACGTCTACGAGCAGTACTTC TRBV5-4 . TRBJ2-7 TRBD2
CASSISENSYNEQFF TGTGCCAGCAGTATTAGCGAAAACTCCTACAATGAGCAGTTCTTC TRBV9 few TRBJ2-1 .